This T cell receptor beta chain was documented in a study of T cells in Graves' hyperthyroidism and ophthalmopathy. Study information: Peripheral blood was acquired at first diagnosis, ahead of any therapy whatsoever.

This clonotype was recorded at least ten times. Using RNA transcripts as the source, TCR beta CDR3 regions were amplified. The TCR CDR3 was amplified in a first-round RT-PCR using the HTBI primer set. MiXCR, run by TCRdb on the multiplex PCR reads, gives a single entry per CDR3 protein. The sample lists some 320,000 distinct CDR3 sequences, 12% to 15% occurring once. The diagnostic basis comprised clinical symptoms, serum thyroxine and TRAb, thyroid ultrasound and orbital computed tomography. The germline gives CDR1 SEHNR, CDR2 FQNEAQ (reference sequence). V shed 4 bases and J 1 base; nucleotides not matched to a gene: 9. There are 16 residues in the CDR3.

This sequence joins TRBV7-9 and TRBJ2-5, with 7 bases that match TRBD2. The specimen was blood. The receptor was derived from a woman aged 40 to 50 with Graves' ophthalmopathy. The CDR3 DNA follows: TGTGCCAGCAGCTCGAACAGACTAGCCGGCCAAGAGACCCAGTACTTC. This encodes CASSSNRLAGQETQYF.